The 27 T cell receptor beta chains in this list originate from one sample, sequenced in a study of T cell responses to AZD1222 COVID-19 vaccine. The assay was immunoSEQ multiplex PCR, and TCRdb's table has in-frame clones only and misses some. The table lists 100,000 to 150,000 clones, approximately 88% of them singletons. Sequenced material: peripheral blood, taken on day 0 of AZD1222 vaccination. Every receptor here comes from an adult in good health.

V and J are TRBV5-6 and TRBJ1-5; D is perhaps TRBD1 (5 bases). The CDR3 loop spans 14 amino acids. CDR1 is SGHDT and CDR2 is YYEEEE in the germline V gene. Deletions cut 0 bases from V and 3 bases from J, with 7 bases between. CDR3 protein: CASSLDRTNQPQHF. The CDR3 DNA follows: TGTGCCAGCAGCTTGGACAGGACCAATCAGCCCCAGCATTTT. Looking up the rest from reference TRBV5-6 and TRBJ1-5 gives the full variable domain: DAGVTQSPTHLIKTRGQQVTLRCSPKSGHDTVSWYQQALGQGPQFIFQYYEEEERQRGNFPDRFSGHQFPNYSSELNVNALLLGDSALYLCASSLDRTNQPQHFGDGTRLSIL.

The rearrangement joins TRBV11-2 to TRBJ1-1; D gene uncertain. Germline loops: CDR1 SGHAT, CDR2 FQNNGV. The V end lost 5 bases, the J end lost 0 bases, and 16 bases lay between the germline ends. The CDR3 extends over 16 amino acids. The CDR3 sequence is CASSPVERGLNTEAFF. For the CDR3, the DNA is TGTGCCAGCAGCCCCGTCGAGAGAGGGCTGAACACTGAAGCTTTCTTT.

The chain employs TRBV6-5 and TRBJ1-1, with D possibly TRBD1 on 5 matching bases. The CDR3 has 14 residues. Germline CDR1 MNHEY, CDR2 SVGAGI. V was pared by 5 bases and J by 6 bases, with 16 bases between. DNA for the CDR3: TGTGCCAGCAGTCGTTCCGGGACCCACGCTGAAGCTTTCTTT. Translated, it gives CASSRSGTHAEAFF.

V usage is TRBV18 and J usage is TRBJ2-7; either TRBD1 or TRBD2 may supply D (6 bases each). CDR3 length equals 14 residues. CDR1 is KGHSH and CDR2 is LQKENI in the germline V gene. The V end lost 4 bases, the J end lost 5 bases, and 15 bases lay between the germline ends. CDR3 bases: TGTGCCAGCTCACGGGGGGCAGGGAGCCACGAGCAGTACTTC. Its protein is CASSRGAGSHEQYF.

The CDR3 DNA sequence: TGTGCCAGCAGCCCCAGCGGTCAGGGGCGAGAGACCCAGTACTTC. This encodes CASSPSGQGRETQYF. The V call is TRBV7-8, the J call TRBJ2-5; a weak D match, TRBD1 (6 bases). CDR3 size: 15 residues. V lost 5 bases and J 4 bases, leaving 17 bases between the germline ends. Germline lookup yields CDR1 SGHVS and CDR2 FQNEAQ.

V gene TRBV6-5 combines with J gene TRBJ1-1, with TRBD1 matching over 12 bases. From germline, CDR1 is MNHEY and CDR2 SVGAGI. This CDR3 spans 14 amino acids. Trimming took 6 bases from V and 5 from J; bases not matched to a gene: 4. CDR3 in DNA: TGTGCCAGCAGGGGACAGGGGGCTAGGACTGAAGCTTTCTTT. As protein: CASRGQGARTEAFF.

The chain recombines TRBV7-6 with TRBJ1-2, with D unresolved. Trimming took off 1 base at V and 6 bases at J, with 9 bases between the two ends. This CDR3 is built from 13 residues. Per the germline V gene, CDR1 is SGHVS and CDR2 is FNYEAQ. The CDR3 region is CASSLVSGHGYTF. The CDR3 nucleotides read TGTGCCAGCAGCTTAGTATCGGGCCATGGCTACACCTTC.

The chain carries TRBV15 and TRBJ1-2, with D tentatively TRBD1 (5 bases). V was pared by 3 bases and J by 3 bases, with 8 bases between. CDR3 length: 13 amino acids. The germline V gene encodes CDR1 LNHNV and CDR2 YYDKDF (reference sequence). As DNA, the CDR3 is TGTGCCACCAGCAGCGGGGGTGACTATGGCTACACCTTC. This sequence encodes CATSSGGDYGYTF.

The rearrangement links TRBV2 to TRBJ1-2; D ambiguous. Trimming cost V 1 base and J 8 bases, with 14 bases left between them. Germline CDR1 and CDR2: SNHLY and FYNNEI. The CDR3 loop spans 14 amino acids. CDR3 amino acids: CASSEEVTAGGYTF. The CDR3 region has the DNA TGTGCCAGCAGTGAAGAGGTTACAGCCGGGGGCTACACCTTC.

The CDR3 region has the DNA TGTGCCAGCAGTAACGGCAGGGCAAACTATGGCTACACCTTC. Its translation: CASSNGRANYGYTF. The chain joins TRBV7-9 to TRBJ1-2; D is possibly TRBD1 (5 bases). The CDR3 runs 14 residues. The germline V and J ends were trimmed by 6 bases and 2 bases, with 13 bases remaining between them. Per germline, CDR1 SEHNR and CDR2 FQNEAQ (reference sequence).

The chain is built from TRBV19 and TRBJ1-2; 9 positions match TRBD1. Germline V gives CDR1 LNHDA, CDR2 SQIVND (reference sequence). CDR3 length equals 15 residues. The junction had 10 bases not matched to a gene; V was cut back by 4 bases and J by 7 bases. Here the CDR3 DNA reads TGTGCCAGTAGTAATGCGGGACAGGGTAGCTCTGGCTACACCTTC. Residues: CASSNAGQGSSGYTF.

The chain links TRBV6-4 to TRBJ2-4; possibly TRBD2 for D (6 bases). The germline V gene has CDR1 MRHNA and CDR2 SNTAGT. Trimming stripped 6 bases from V and 6 bases from J, with 12 bases between. The CDR3 runs to 13 residues. The CDR3 sequence is CASSGGPGNIQYF. The CDR3 nucleotides are TGTGCCAGCAGCGGAGGGCCCGGAAACATTCAGTACTTC.

The chain employs TRBV9 and TRBJ2-2; tentative D call: TRBD2 (5 bases). The V gene lost 3 bases and the J gene lost 1 base, with 13 bases spanning the gap. The germline CDR1 and CDR2 sequences are SGDLS and YYNGEE. The CDR3 runs 16 residues. DNA of the CDR3: TGTGCCAGCAGCGCTGGGGAGAACCTGAACACCGGGGAGCTGTTTTTT. Translation gives CASSAGENLNTGELFF.

This chain links TRBV21-1 with TRBJ1-2; no check of the table's D call, TRBD1, against the DNA was made. TRBV21-1 is classified as a pseudogene. The length of the CDR3 is 15 residues. The CDR3 DNA reads TGTGCCAGCAGCAAGGGACAGGGGGCACTTAGCGGCTACACCTTC. Protein sequence: CASSKGQGALSGYTF.

This sequence joins TRBV5-1 and TRBJ2-3; a weak D match, TRBD1 (5 bases). The V gene's germline CDR1 is SGHRS and CDR2 YFSETQ. The length of the CDR3 is 15 residues. V was trimmed by 0 bases and J by 3 bases, leaving 11 bases between them. The CDR3 coding sequence is TGCGCCAGCAGCTTGGGCCATTCAGGGACAGATACGCAGTATTTT. Residues: CASSLGHSGTDTQYF.

This chain links TRBV12-3 or TRBV12-4 with TRBJ2-1; D is ambiguous. The V end was cut by 3 bases, the J end by 7 bases, with 4 bases between. This CDR3 is built from 11 residues. The CDR3 coding sequence is TGTGCCAGCAGTTTGCTGAATGAGCAGTTCTTC. It specifies CASSLLNEQFF.

The chain combines TRBV5-7 with TRBJ2-7; 9 bases are a match to TRBD1. TRBV5-7 is an ORF for which the function is uncertain. This CDR3 comprises 15 residues. V lost 4 bases and J lost 4; bases outside the gene matches: 9. In nucleotides, the CDR3 is TGTGCCAGCAGCCTGTCGGACAGGGGTGTATACGAGCAGTACTTC. Its translation is CASSLSDRGVYEQYF.

The chain carries TRBV5-6 and TRBJ2-7; D is tentatively TRBD1 or TRBD2 (5 bases each). Trimming shortened V by 0 bases and J by 9 bases, and 16 bases separated the two germline ends. Germline CDR1 is SGHDT and CDR2 is YYEEEE. This CDR3 has 14 residues. The DNA of the CDR3 is TGTGCCAGCAGCTTGGTTCGGGGCCCCGGTGCGCAGTACTTC. This codes for CASSLVRGPGAQYF.

The chain recombines TRBV3-1 (or the pseudogene TRBV3-2) with TRBJ1-5; D unclear. Germline CDR1 and CDR2: LGHDT and YNNKEL (reference sequence). V was cut by 0 bases and J by 10 bases, with 10 bases left in between. This CDR3 spans 13 amino acids. CDR3 protein: CASSQDTRSPQHF. CDR3 in DNA: TGTGCCAGCAGCCAAGATACCCGAAGTCCCCAGCATTTT.

V is TRBV5-1 and J is TRBJ1-6, with TRBD1 as a possible D gene (5 bases). The germline CDR1 and CDR2 sequences are SGHRS and YFSETQ. Trimming removed 0 bases from V and 8 bases from J, with 15 bases in between. The CDR3 sequence is 16 residues long. The CDR3 DNA sequence: TGCGCCAGCAGCTTGGGGCCAAGGGGCTGGGATTCACCCCTCCACTTT. Residues: CASSLGPRGWDSPLHF.

The V and J genes are TRBV11-1 and TRBJ2-1; D is perhaps TRBD1 (6 bases). Trimming removed 6 bases from V and 5 bases from J, with 17 bases in between. The CDR3 loop spans 15 amino acids. CDR1 SGHAT and CDR2 FQDESV come from the germline V gene (reference sequence). The CDR3 protein is CASSDRDILNNEQFF. The CDR3 nucleotides read TGTGCCAGCAGTGACCGGGACATTCTAAACAATGAGCAGTTCTTC.

About this clone: One junction end does not reproduce the germline sequence, and a read error may be involved. The chain combines TRBV3-1 (or the pseudogene TRBV3-2) with TRBJ1-2; TRBD1 matches at 8 bases. Germline values: CDR1 LGHDT, CDR2 YNNKEL (reference sequence). The CDR3 extends over 14 amino acids. The CDR3 DNA follows: TGTGCCAGCAGCCAAGAGCCAGGGGGCTATAGCTACACCTTC. This codes for CASSQEPGGYSYTF.

The chain carries TRBV20-1 and TRBJ1-5; D remains ambiguous. V dropped 3 bases and J dropped 0 bases, with 9 bases sitting between them. The length of the CDR3 is 14 residues. Looked up from germline, CDR1 is DFQATT and CDR2 is SNEGSKA (reference sequence). As DNA, the CDR3 is TGCAGTGCTAGTATGATGATTAGCAATCAGCCCCAGCATTTT. Translating gives CSASMMISNQPQHF.

This clone was seen a single time. The sample carries other DNA sequences with the same CDR3. The chain joins TRBV11-2 to TRBJ2-7, with D possibly TRBD1 on 5 matching bases. The V end was cut by 0 bases, the J end by 4 bases, with 7 bases between. The CDR3 is 13 amino acids. Germline-derived CDR1 and CDR2 are SGHAT and FQNNGV. In nucleotides, the CDR3 is TGTGCCAGCAGCTTAGATAGGGGTTACGAGCAGTACTTC. As protein: CASSLDRGYEQYF.

The chain joins TRBV5-6 to TRBJ2-7, with no clear D. Trimming took 0 bases from V and 0 from J, leaving 7 bases between them. CDR3 size: 14 residues. Germline V gives CDR1 SGHDT, CDR2 YYEEEE. The CDR3 DNA is TGTGCCAGCAGCTTGGGCCAGCCCTCCTACGAGCAGTACTTC. This codes for CASSLGQPSYEQYF.

The chain uses TRBV4-3 and TRBJ2-7; TRBD1 matches 7 bases. V dropped 0 bases and J dropped 3; count of bases not matched to a gene: 2. Germline values: CDR1 LGHNA, CDR2 YSLEER. There are 14 residues in the CDR3. The CDR3: CASSQEQGYYEQYF. CDR3 nucleotide sequence: TGCGCCAGCAGCCAAGAACAGGGGTACTACGAGCAGTACTTC.

This rearrangement joins TRBV29-1 to TRBJ2-7, with TRBD1 matching over 9 bases. V trimming: 7 bases; J trimming: 5 bases; junction bases outside the gene matches: 9. This CDR3 spans 13 amino acids. Germline V gives CDR1 SQVTM, CDR2 ANQGSEA. The CDR3 is CSAIQGARNEQYF. In DNA form, the CDR3 reads TGCAGCGCCATACAGGGGGCAAGGAACGAGCAGTACTTC.